Listed below are T cell receptor beta chains from one sample, sequenced in a study of siplizumab effects on memory and regulatory T cells. Clones were sequenced by immunoSEQ multiplex PCR, and TCRdb holds only the in-frame ones, with some missing. Among about 110,000 clones listed, around 90% were seen once. The sample consisted of Tregs sorted from blood. The source of these receptors is a human donor in good health. Both conserved end residues are part of each CDR3. Fields, in order: J gene, V gene, clone size, CDR3 length, D gene, CDR3 protein, CDR3 DNA. A D gene is named only where the DNA matches it firmly. Rows give clone size only sometimes, using once, few, many, or a class for an expanded clone.

J: TRBJ1-3
V: TRBV5-1
size: NA
length: 16
D: NA
CDR3: CASSVATGLLGNTIYF
DNA: TGCGCCAGCAGCGTGGCGACAGGCCTCCTTGGAAACACCATATATTTT

J: TRBJ2-2
V: TRBV5-6
size: NA
length: 13
D: NA
CDR3: CASSPIGPGELFF
DNA: TGTGCCAGCAGCCCGATAGGCCCGGGGGAGCTGTTTTTT

J: TRBJ2-5
V: TRBV20-1
size: NA
length: 11
D: NA
CDR3: CSVGAGETQYF
DNA: TGCAGTGTGGGGGCAGGGGAGACCCAGTACTTC

J: TRBJ1-3
V: TRBV21-1
size: once
length: 19
D: NA
CDR3: CASSKVQLGGALSGNTIYF
DNA: TGTGCCAGCAGCAAAGTCCAATTAGGGGGGGCCCTCTCTGGAAACACCATATATTTT

J: TRBJ1-3
V: TRBV9
size: NA
length: 13
D: NA
CDR3: CASSVEAGNTIYF
DNA: TGTGCCAGCAGCGTAGAGGCAGGAAACACCATATATTTT

J: TRBJ2-1
V: TRBV27
size: NA
length: 21
D: TRBD2
CDR3: CASSLRTSGRARMSSYNEQFF
DNA: TGTGCCAGCAGTCTTAGGACTAGCGGGAGGGCCCGTATGAGCTCCTACAATGAGCAGTTCTTC

J: TRBJ1-1
V: TRBV19
size: NA
length: 14
D: NA
CDR3: CASSINPRNTEAFF
DNA: TGTGCCAGTAGTATCAATCCACGGAACACTGAAGCTTTCTTT

J: TRBJ1-4
V: TRBV9
size: NA
length: 14
D: NA
CDR3: CASSVSVGDEKLFF
DNA: TGTGCCAGCAGCGTCTCCGTGGGGGACGAAAAACTGTTTTTT

J: TRBJ2-2
V: TRBV2
size: once
length: 13
D: TRBD2
CDR3: CARSGRNTGELFF
DNA: TGTGCCAGGAGCGGGAGGAACACCGGGGAGCTGTTTTTT

J: TRBJ1-3
V: TRBV5-1
size: NA
length: 16
D: TRBD1
CDR3: CASSLLGTGTGNTIYF
DNA: TGCGCCAGCAGCTTGCTGGGGACAGGGACTGGAAACACCATATATTTT

J: TRBJ2-7
V: TRBV10-3
size: NA
length: 12
D: TRBD1
CDR3: CAISSQGDEQYF
DNA: TGTGCCATCAGCTCGCAGGGGGACGAGCAGTACTTC

J: TRBJ1-2
V: TRBV6-1
size: once
length: 15
D: TRBD1
CDR3: CASSDQTGAGYGYTF
DNA: TGTGCCAGCAGTGACCAAACAGGGGCCGGGTATGGCTACACCTTC

J: TRBJ2-2
V: TRBV19
size: NA
length: 16
D: NA
CDR3: CASSIGRGMESGELFF
DNA: TGTGCCAGTAGTATTGGTCGGGGGATGGAATCCGGGGAGCTGTTTTTT

J: TRBJ2-5
V: TRBV7-9
size: NA
length: 15
D: TRBD1
CDR3: CASSLGTTGAGTQYF
DNA: TGTGCCAGCAGCTTAGGGACGACAGGGGCGGGGACCCAGTACTTC

J: TRBJ1-1
V: TRBV10-3
size: NA
length: 13
D: TRBD1
CDR3: CAISFGQGFEAFF
DNA: TGTGCCATCAGTTTCGGACAGGGGTTTGAAGCTTTCTTT

J: TRBJ2-7
V: TRBV11-2
size: NA
length: 15
D: NA
CDR3: CASSPGTFNPYEQYF
DNA: TGTGCCAGCAGCCCCGGGACTTTTAACCCCTACGAGCAGTACTTC

J: TRBJ2-1
V: TRBV25-1
size: NA
length: 16
D: TRBD2
CDR3: CASTLGRGSSYNEQFF
DNA: TGTGCCAGCACCCTGGGGCGGGGGAGCTCCTACAATGAGCAGTTCTTC

J: TRBJ1-2
V: TRBV4-2
size: NA
length: 13
D: NA
CDR3: CASSQEIGGGYTF
DNA: TGTGCCAGCAGCCAAGAAATTGGTGGAGGCTACACCTTC

J: TRBJ2-1
V: TRBV25-1
size: NA
length: 15
D: NA
CDR3: CASSEYQSSYNEQFF
DNA: TGTGCCAGCAGTGAATATCAGAGCTCCTACAATGAGCAGTTCTTC

J: TRBJ1-1
V: TRBV5-4
size: NA
length: 17
D: TRBD1
CDR3: CASSYKAGTGGNTEAFF
DNA: TGTGCCAGCAGTTACAAGGCCGGGACAGGGGGCAACACTGAAGCTTTCTTT

J: TRBJ1-2
V: TRBV5-4
size: NA
length: 12
D: NA
CDR3: CASGIADYGYTF
DNA: TGTGCCAGCGGGATTGCGGACTATGGCTACACCTTC

J: TRBJ2-5
V: TRBV15
size: few
length: 15
D: NA
CDR3: CATSRDRRSQETQYF
DNA: TGTGCCACCAGCAGAGATAGACGGAGCCAAGAGACCCAGTACTTC

J: TRBJ2-7
V: TRBV6-5
size: NA
length: 13
D: NA
CDR3: CASSGHSDYEQYF
DNA: TGTGCCAGCAGTGGACACTCCGACTACGAGCAGTACTTC

J: TRBJ1-1
V: TRBV9
size: NA
length: 14
D: TRBD1
CDR3: CASSAGTGNTEAFF
DNA: TGTGCCAGCAGCGCCGGGACAGGGAACACTGAAGCTTTCTTT

J: TRBJ1-2
V: TRBV6-5
size: NA
length: 14
D: NA
CDR3: CASSSGGVNYGYTF
DNA: TGTGCCAGCAGTTCCGGGGGGGTGAACTATGGCTACACCTTC

J: TRBJ2-7
V: TRBV19
size: NA
length: 18
D: TRBD2
CDR3: CASSRMLAGGSLAYEQYF
DNA: TGTGCCAGTAGTAGAATGCTAGCGGGAGGGTCCCTTGCCTACGAGCAGTACTTC

J: TRBJ2-5
V: TRBV7-9
size: NA
length: 14
D: TRBD2
CDR3: CASSGELAGTEQYF
DNA: TGTGCCAGCAGCGGGGAGCTAGCGGGAACTGAGCAGTACTTC

J: TRBJ2-7
V: TRBV29-1
size: NA
length: 13
D: NA
CDR3: CSVREGIPVEQYF
DNA: TGCAGCGTCCGAGAAGGCATCCCTGTCGAGCAGTACTTC

J: TRBJ1-2
V: TRBV15
size: NA
length: 13
D: NA
CDR3: CATSRDSGYGYTF
DNA: TGTGCCACCAGCAGAGATTCAGGCTATGGCTACACCTTC